This T cell receptor beta chain was obtained from a study of T cell changes during pregnancy in multiple sclerosis. Libraries were prepared by immunoSEQ multiplex PCR; TCRdb keeps only in-frame clonotypes and omits some of them. The top ten hold 0.76% of the sample, which has under 70,000 clones, about 91% seen once. The CDR3 has 12 amino acids. The sample here was CD4+ T cells from peripheral blood mononuclear cells, taken in the first trimester of pregnancy. This chain links TRBV21-1 with TRBJ2-7; the tabulated D call, TRBD1, remains unverified against the DNA. TRBV21-1 is labeled a pseudogene. This clonotype originated in a female donor with multiple sclerosis, enrolled in a pregnancy study. The CDR3 nucleotides read TGTGCCAGCAGCGATAAAGGGGTCGAGCAGTACTTC. This sequence encodes CASSDKGVEQYF.